The source of this TCR beta chain is a study of PD-1 blockade in classical Hodgkin lymphoma. Overall study: The study gave patients nivolumab 3 mg/kg intravenously every 2 weeks. Study results and limitations: Whereas CD4+ TCR diversity had risen significantly by C4D1, CD8+ TCR diversity had not. Newly diagnosed patients and complete responders had comparable diversity at baseline. Relapsed/refractory patients reportedly had the lowest baseline TCR diversity, below newly diagnosed patients, who were below healthy donors.

Points on this clone: What it binds is not known.

Each and every patient relapsed after autologous stem cell transplantation, and patients got differing brentuximab vedotin exposure. Profiling relied on immunoSEQ multiplex PCR, and the TCRdb table lists in-frame clones only, not all of them. The sample has 35,000 to 45,000 clones; about 89% are singletons. Here the sequenced sample was peripheral blood mononuclear cells (PBMCs), taken at baseline. The sequence was collected from a human donor with classical Hodgkin lymphoma.

CDR3 coding DNA: TGTGCCAGCAGCCCAAGCACAACATCCTACGAGCAGTACTTC. This gives the protein CASSPSTTSYEQYF. The V gene is TRBV7-9, the J gene TRBJ2-7; D is unresolved. This CDR3 contains 14 residues. Germline loops: CDR1 SEHNR, CDR2 FQNEAQ (reference sequence). Trimming took 5 bases from V and 1 from J, leaving 12 bases between them.